This T cell receptor (beta chain) emerged from a study of blood T cell repertoires in COVID-19. About the research overall: The origin of the acute and convalescent COVID-19 samples was the United States, Italy and Spain. T cells, B-cell-depleted T cells, or PBMCs provided the cDNA or gDNA that served as material.

Authors' analysis steps: Counts of nucleated cells, estimated from reference gene primer amplification, were obtained. Sequencing was performed with immunoSEQ multiplex PCR; in TCRdb, only in-frame clones are kept and a portion is missing. V, J and clone size were drawn from that table, and D and trimming were deduced from the DNA. The sample shows roughly 50,000 clones, 80% to 90% of them seen only once. This clone appeared a few times. The CDR3 length is 15 residues. The germline V gene has CDR1 SGHDT and CDR2 YYEEEE. V dropped 1 base and J dropped 5; count of bases not matched to a gene: 7. Sequencing was performed on peripheral blood. The clonotype was recovered from a man older than 75 with acute or convalescent COVID-19. The gene calls are TRBV5-6 and TRBJ2-5; the match to TRBD2 covers 8 bases. CDR3 coding DNA: TGTGCCAGCAGCTTGCTTAGCGGGGTGCAGGAGACCCAGTACTTC. As protein: CASSLLSGVQETQYF. The full variable domain, rest sourced from reference TRBV5-6 and TRBJ2-5, is DAGVTQSPTHLIKTRGQQVTLRCSPKSGHDTVSWYQQALGQGPQFIFQYYEEEERQRGNFPDRFSGHQFPNYSSELNVNALLLGDSALYLCASSLLSGVQETQYFGPGTRLLVL.